This entry describes one T cell receptor (beta chain). The target antigen is unknown. This record comes from a study of T-cell reconstitution after alpha-beta-depleted transplantation in children. The study, taken as a whole, reports: As was reported, about two months after transplant, alpha-beta T cells came from several hundred expanded graft clones.

A library of TCRbeta sequences, prepared with unique molecular identifiers, was generated. TCRdb reprocessed the PCR reads with MiXCR, giving one entry per CDR3 protein. The repertoire includes a few hundred thousand distinct CDR3 sequences, roughly a quarter of them detected once, and under 45% sits in the top ten. The sequences come from PBMCs, collected before TCRalphabeta/CD19-depleted stem cell transplant. The sequence came from a boy younger than two with Wiskott-Aldrich syndrome, due to receive a stem cell transplant.

The DNA of the CDR3 is TGCGCCAGCAGCCCGGACAGCCTGAACACCGGGGAGCTGTTTTTT. Amino acids: CASSPDSLNTGELFF. The chain is built from TRBV5-1 and TRBJ2-2; D is perhaps TRBD1 (6 bases). V gave up 4 bases and J gave up 1 base, with 11 bases separating them. Germline V gene lookup returns CDR1 SGHRS and CDR2 YFSETQ. This CDR3 is built from 15 residues.